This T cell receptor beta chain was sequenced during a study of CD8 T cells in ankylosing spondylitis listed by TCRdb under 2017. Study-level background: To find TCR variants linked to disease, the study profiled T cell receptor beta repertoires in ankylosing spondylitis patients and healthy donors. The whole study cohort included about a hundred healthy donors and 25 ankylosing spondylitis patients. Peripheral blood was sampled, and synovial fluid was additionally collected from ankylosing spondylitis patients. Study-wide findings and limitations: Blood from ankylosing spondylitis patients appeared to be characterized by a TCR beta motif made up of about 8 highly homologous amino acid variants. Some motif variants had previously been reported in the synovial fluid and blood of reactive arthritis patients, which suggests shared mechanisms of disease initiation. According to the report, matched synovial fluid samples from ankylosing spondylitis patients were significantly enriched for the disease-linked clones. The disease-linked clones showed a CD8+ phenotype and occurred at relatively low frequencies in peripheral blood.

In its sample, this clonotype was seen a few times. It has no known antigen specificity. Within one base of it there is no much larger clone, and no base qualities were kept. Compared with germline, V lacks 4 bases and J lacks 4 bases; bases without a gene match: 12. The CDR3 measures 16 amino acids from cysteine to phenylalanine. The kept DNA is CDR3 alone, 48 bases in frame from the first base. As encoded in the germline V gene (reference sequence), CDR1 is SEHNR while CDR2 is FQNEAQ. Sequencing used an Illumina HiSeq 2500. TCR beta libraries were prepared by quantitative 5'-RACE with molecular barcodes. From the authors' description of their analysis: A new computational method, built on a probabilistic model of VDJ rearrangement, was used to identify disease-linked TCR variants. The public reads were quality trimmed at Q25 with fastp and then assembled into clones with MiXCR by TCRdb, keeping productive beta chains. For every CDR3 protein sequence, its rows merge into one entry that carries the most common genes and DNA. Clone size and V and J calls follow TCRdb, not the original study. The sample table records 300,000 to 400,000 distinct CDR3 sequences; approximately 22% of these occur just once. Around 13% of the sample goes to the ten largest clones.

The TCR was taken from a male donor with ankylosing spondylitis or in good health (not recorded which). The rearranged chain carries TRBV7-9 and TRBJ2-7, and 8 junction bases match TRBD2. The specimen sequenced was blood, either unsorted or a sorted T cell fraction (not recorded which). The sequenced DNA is TGTGCCAGCAGCTCATATCGGGGGGGCTCCGTATACGAGCAGTACTTC. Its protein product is CASSSYRGGSVYEQYF.